These 22 T cell receptor beta chains were all obtained from the same sample, sequenced in a study of T cells in Graves' hyperthyroidism and ophthalmopathy. Authors of the study amplified TCR beta CDR3 regions from RNA transcripts. The HTBI primer set was used in a first-round RT-PCR of the TCR CDR3. TCRdb used MiXCR to reprocess the multiplex PCR reads, holding one entry per CDR3 protein. Of 600,000 to 850,000 distinct CDR3 sequences in the sample, 18% were seen once. The sample comprised blood. The receptors were gathered from a woman in her fifties or sixties with Graves' hyperthyroidism that later progressed to Graves' ophthalmopathy.

Only a few counts were recorded for this clonotype. V is TRBV12-3 or TRBV12-4 and J is TRBJ2-1, with D unclear. V gave up 3 bases and J gave up 9 bases, with 9 bases separating them. This CDR3 contains 12 residues. This CDR3 reads CASSLYGLEQFF. For the CDR3, the DNA is TGTGCCAGCAGTTTGTATGGGCTTGAGCAGTTCTTC.

This clonotype has only a few counts. This chain joins TRBV10-3 and TRBJ2-3; TRBD2 might be the D (6 bases). The V and J ends lost 2 bases and 3 bases respectively, with 12 bases between them. The germline V gene encodes CDR1 ENHRY and CDR2 SYGVKD. This CDR3 has 15 residues. CDR3 sequence: CAISEGVGRTDTQYF. In DNA, the CDR3 is TGTGCCATCAGTGAGGGGGTAGGGAGGACAGATACGCAGTATTTT.

This clonotype showed up many times. The genes are TRBV7-2 and TRBJ1-1; no definite D call. This CDR3 is built from 17 residues. Germline CDR1 and CDR2: SGHTA and FQGNSA. With 1 base removed from V and 1 base from J, the gap between germline ends came to 16 bases. The CDR3 DNA reads as TGTGCCAGCAGCTTAGTTCATGGCCTGGGCAGGAACACTGAAGCTTTCTTT. Translation gives CASSLVHGLGRNTEAFF.

With regard to this clonotype: This may arise from a read error, as a much more abundant clone is one base away. V is TRBV12-3 or TRBV12-4 and J is TRBJ2-7; D is unclear. Trimming left V 6 bases short and J 3 bases short, with 12 bases between. CDR3 length: 13 amino acids. This CDR3 is CASRNKEVYEQYF. Written as DNA, the CDR3 is TGTGCCAGCAGAAATAAGGAAGTCTACGAGCAGTACTTC.

With regard to this clonotype: A much bigger clone sits one base away, suggesting this may be a read error. The chain combines TRBV10-1 with TRBJ2-7; maybe TRBD2 (5 bases). The germline V gene has CDR1 WNHNN and CDR2 SYGVQD (reference sequence). The V end lost 3 bases, the J end lost 9 bases, and 18 bases lay between the germline ends. The CDR3 sequence is 14 residues long. CDR3 amino acids: CASSESPQESGQYF. CDR3 nucleotide sequence: TGCGCCAGCAGTGAATCCCCCCAGGAGAGCGGGCAGTACTTC.

This chain links TRBV9 with TRBJ2-3; TRBD2 aligns across 13 bases. The CDR3 has 18 residues. CDR1 is SGDLS and CDR2 is YYNGEE in the germline V gene. The junction had 14 bases not matched to a gene; V was cut back by 3 bases and J by 7 bases. DNA of the CDR3: TGTGCCAGCAGCGAAACTAGCGGGGGGGCCGGGATTTCGTATACGCAGTATTTT. It encodes CASSETSGGAGISYTQYF.

There are a few counts of this clonotype. The rearrangement links TRBV9 to TRBJ2-2, with 10 bases aligning to TRBD1. Germline lookup yields CDR1 SGDLS and CDR2 YYNGEE. The junction had 5 bases not matched to a gene; V was cut back by 8 bases and J by 7 bases. The CDR3 contains 13 residues. The CDR3 DNA is TGTGCCAGTGACAGGGGGCACGGCGGGGAGCTGTTTTTT. Translation gives CASDRGHGGELFF.

This CDR3 reads CASSSFLSGIYGYTF. The CDR3 region has the DNA TGTGCCAGCAGTTCTTTCCTTTCAGGAATCTATGGCTACACCTTC. J is TRBJ1-2 and V is TRBV12-3 or TRBV12-4, with D unresolved. Trimming stripped 4 bases from V and 4 bases from J, with 16 bases between. This CDR3 spans 15 amino acids.

This clonotype has a handful of counts. The chain links TRBV20-1 to TRBJ2-3; unclear D gene. Germline loops: CDR1 DFQATT, CDR2 SNEGSKA (reference sequence). The CDR3 runs to 14 residues. Trimming shortened V by 1 base and J by 0 bases, and 8 bases separated the two germline ends. CDR3 DNA: TGCAGTGCTAGAGCAAGGGTGAGCACAGATACGCAGTATTTT. Amino acids: CSARARVSTDTQYF.

In this sample, this clonotype turned up many times. This chain links TRBV11-2 with TRBJ1-3; TRBD1 aligns across 8 bases. Germline values: CDR1 SGHAT, CDR2 FQNNGV. The CDR3 has 17 amino acids. V was clipped by 3 bases and J by 1 base; unmatched bases: 8. CDR3 residues: CASSFDRGIQSGNTIYF. CDR3 nucleotide sequence: TGTGCCAGCAGCTTCGACAGGGGCATACAGTCTGGAAACACCATATATTTT.

This clonotype showed up many times. The chain recombines TRBV7-9 with TRBJ1-1, with TRBD1 matching 12 bases. V dropped 5 bases and J dropped 1; count of bases not matched to a gene: 8. The V gene's germline CDR1 is SEHNR and CDR2 FQNEAQ (reference sequence). The CDR3 has 17 amino acids. CDR3 in DNA: TGTGCCAGCAGCAAACCGGGACAGGGGGCCTCGAACACTGAAGCTTTCTTT. As protein: CASSKPGQGASNTEAFF.

The chain combines TRBV7-6 with TRBJ2-3, with a weak D call TRBD2 (5 bases). The CDR3 totals 15 residues. CDR1 and CDR2 (germline): SGHVS, FNYEAQ. V was trimmed by 0 bases and J by 5 bases, leaving 12 bases between them. CDR3 in DNA: TGTGCCAGCAGCTTAGCGACCGGTGCGGGAGATACGCAGTATTTT. This codes for CASSLATGAGDTQYF.

In its sample, this clonotype was seen many times. The chain employs TRBV3-1 and TRBJ2-1, with D possibly being TRBD1 (5 bases). With 3 bases removed from V and 10 bases from J, the gap between germline ends came to 10 bases. The CDR3 is 12 amino acids. Germline V gives CDR1 LGHDT, CDR2 YNNKEL (reference sequence). CDR3: CASSHRAREQFF. CDR3 nucleotides: TGTGCCAGCAGCCACAGGGCCCGGGAGCAGTTCTTC.

This clonotype was recorded at least ten times. The chain carries TRBV30 and TRBJ1-2; the D gene is possibly TRBD1 (5 bases). The germline CDR1 and CDR2 sequences are GTSNPN and SVGIG (reference sequence). CDR3 length equals 12 residues. Trimming left V 4 bases short and J 3 bases short, with 9 bases between. The CDR3 here is CAWTRDYYGYTF. Written as DNA, the CDR3 is TGTGCCTGGACTCGGGACTACTATGGCTACACCTTC.

The V and J genes are TRBV7-9 and TRBJ2-7, with TRBD2 identical over 11 bases. This CDR3 has 15 residues. Germline-derived CDR1 and CDR2 are SEHNR and FQNEAQ (reference sequence). J gave up 2 bases and V 5 bases, and 5 bases lay outside the gene matches. CDR3 loop: CASSPLAGEPYEQYF. DNA for the CDR3: TGTGCCAGCAGCCCACTAGCGGGGGAGCCCTACGAGCAGTACTTC.

In its sample, this clonotype was seen a few times. This chain links TRBV20-1 with TRBJ1-6; TRBD1 agrees at 9 bases. The CDR3 sequence is 13 residues long. The trim removed 6 bases at V and 5 bases at J, leaving 2 bases unmatched. Germline lookup yields CDR1 DFQATT and CDR2 SNEGSKA (reference sequence). The CDR3 here is CSARDRDNSPLHF. CDR3 coding DNA: TGCAGTGCCCGGGACAGGGATAATTCACCCCTCCACTTT.

This clonotype was seen more than once but under ten times. V and J are TRBV4-1 and TRBJ1-5; 7 nucleotides align to TRBD1. The CDR3 spans 15 residues. The V and J ends lost 2 bases and 4 bases, in that order; junction bases with no gene match: 5. CDR1 is MGHRA and CDR2 is YSYEKL in the germline V gene. The CDR3 nucleotides read TGCGCCAGCAGCCAAAGGGACAGACTGAATCAGCCCCAGCATTTT. Translating it yields CASSQRDRLNQPQHF.

CDR3 in DNA: TGTGCCAGCAGTGAATGGGGTAGCTCGAATCAGCCCCAGCATTTT. Translating gives CASSEWGSSNQPQHF. The rearrangement joins TRBV25-1 to TRBJ1-5, with no clear D. CDR1 MGHDK and CDR2 SYGVNS come from the germline V gene. This CDR3 is built from 15 residues. V was clipped by 1 base and J by 4 bases, with 11 bases between them.

The chain is built from TRBV12-3 or TRBV12-4 and TRBJ2-1; 9 bases align to TRBD2. With 2 bases clipped from V and 4 bases from J, the junction kept 6 bases outside the gene matches. This CDR3 has 16 amino acids. The CDR3 nucleotides are TGTGCCAGCAGTTTACGGGGCGGGAGGGCGTACAATGAGCAGTTCTTC. This sequence encodes CASSLRGGRAYNEQFF.

This chain joins TRBV19 and TRBJ2-5, with D perhaps matching TRBD1 (6 bases). Per the germline V gene, CDR1 is LNHDA and CDR2 is SQIVND (reference sequence). Trimming stripped 5 bases from V and 2 bases from J, with 12 bases between. This CDR3 has 14 amino acids. The CDR3 protein is CASSPLDRQETQYF. Here the CDR3 DNA reads TGTGCCAGTAGTCCCTTGGACAGACAAGAGACCCAGTACTTC.

CDR3 loop: CASRGTSGRSYNEQFF. Here the CDR3 DNA reads TGTGCCAGCAGAGGGACTAGCGGGAGGAGCTACAATGAGCAGTTCTTC. The chain employs TRBV2 and TRBJ2-1; 15 bases line up with TRBD2. Germline CDR1 reads SNHLY; CDR2 reads FYNNEI. V was pared by 6 bases and J by 3 bases, with 3 bases of the junction left unmatched. The CDR3 length is 16 residues.

This clonotype was observed many times. The chain recombines TRBV30 with TRBJ1-4, with 12 nucleotides matching TRBD1. Per germline, CDR1 GTSNPN and CDR2 SVGIG (reference sequence). Trimming at V came to 2 bases and at J to 0 bases, leaving 7 bases not matched to a gene. The CDR3 is 18 residues long. CDR3 sequence: CAWSPGQGAWATNEKLFF. The DNA of the CDR3 is TGTGCCTGGAGTCCGGGACAGGGGGCCTGGGCAACTAATGAAAAACTGTTTTTT.